The next 9 T cell receptor beta chains were all read from a single sample in a study of tumor-infiltrating lymphocytes in primary liver carcinoma. Blood RNA came from unsorted whole blood; germline DNA was also extracted. Production of TCR beta cDNA used 400 to 600 ng total RNA together with a constant-region primer. Libraries of TCR beta came from three nested multiplex PCR rounds with slightly modified ARM-PCR. The first two PCR rounds used TRBV1-TRBV30 primers with a Cbeta primer, around 10 cycles each. One entry per CDR3 protein results from TCRdb running MiXCR on the multiplex PCR reads. The sample includes 300,000 to 400,000 distinct CDR3 sequences, roughly two thirds seen only once; the top ten take 5.5% to 7%. The sample consisted of peripheral blood. These receptors came from a man between 40 and 49 years old with primary liver carcinoma and hepatitis B virus infection.

Worth noting for this clonotype: A single base separates this from a much larger clone, so it may be a read error. The chain combines TRBV6-1 with TRBJ2-7; 7 bases are a match to TRBD1. The CDR3 runs to 18 residues. From germline, CDR1 is MNHNS and CDR2 SASEGT. Losses at the gene ends were 10 bases for V and 4 bases for J; bases not matched to a gene: 25. This CDR3 reads CANGPGQIEWGTDYEQYF. CDR3 bases: TGTGCCAACGGACCGGGACAGATTGAGTGGGGGACGGATTACGAGCAGTACTTC.

Note on this clonotype: Relative to the germline gene, one junction end is altered; a read error may explain this. The chain links TRBV5-1 to TRBJ2-1, with unresolved D. CDR1 and CDR2 from the germline V gene are SGHRS and YFSETQ. The CDR3 loop spans 13 amino acids. For the CDR3, the DNA is TGCGCCAGCAGCTCCATGTCCTACAATGGGCAGTTCTTC. Protein sequence: CASSSMSYNGQFF. Using reference TRBV5-1 and TRBJ2-1 for the parts outside the CDR3, the full variable domain is KAGVTQTPRYLIKTRGQQVTLSCSPISGHRSVSWYQQTPGQGLQFLFEYFSETQRNKGNFPGRFSGRQFSNSRSEMNVSTLELGDSALYLCASSSMSYNGQFFGPGTRLTVL.

V and J are TRBV11-2 and TRBJ2-3; 8 bases line up with TRBD2. Per germline, CDR1 SGHAT and CDR2 FQNNGV. The CDR3 length is 16 residues. The ends lost 3 bases at V and 2 bases at J; junction bases unmatched: 7. Here the CDR3 DNA reads TGTGCCAGCAGCTTCCAACTAGCGGCACACACAGATACGCAGTATTTT. Its translation: CASSFQLAAHTDTQYF.

As regards this clonotype: A much larger clone differs from this one at a single base, so this may be a read error. The CDR3 nucleotides read TGTGCCAGCAGTTTAAAGGCACAGGGCGGGGACTACACCTTC. Its translation: CASSLKAQGGDYTF. The chain is built from TRBV12-3 or TRBV12-4 and TRBJ1-2, with D perhaps matching TRBD1 (6 bases). The V and J ends lost 2 bases and 10 bases respectively, with 17 bases between them. The CDR3 has 14 residues.

This sequence joins TRBV28 and TRBJ2-5, with a weak D call TRBD1 (6 bases). The V and J ends lost 1 base and 13 bases respectively, with 13 bases between them. This CDR3 spans 12 amino acids. CDR1 and CDR2 (germline): MDHEN, SYDVKM. The CDR3 coding sequence is TGTGCCAGCAGTTTATCCAGGGGACCGTGGTACTTC. This encodes CASSLSRGPWYF.

To note about this clonotype: The conserved closing phenylalanine or tryptophan is absent in this CDR3, likely reflecting a read error. The chain links TRBV6-2 or TRBV6-3 to TRBJ2-3, with D tentatively TRBD1 (6 bases). Germline CDR1 and CDR2: MNHEY and SVGEGT. The CDR3 length is 13 residues. The CDR3 region has the DNA TGTGCCAGCAGTTGGGGGCGGATAGATATGCAGTATCTT. This encodes CASSWGRIDMQYL.

The V gene is TRBV11-2, the J gene TRBJ2-5; D may be TRBD1 (5 bases). This CDR3 is built from 17 residues. V gave up 0 bases and J gave up 4 bases, with 18 bases separating them. CDR1 and CDR2 (germline): SGHAT, FQNNGV. The CDR3 sequence: CASSLDSLVQAGETQYF. CDR3 DNA: TGTGCCAGCAGCTTAGATTCCCTGGTACAGGCAGGAGAGACCCAGTACTTC. The full variable domain, its missing parts supplied by reference TRBV11-2 and TRBJ2-5, is EAGVAQSPRYKIIEKRQSVAFWCNPISGHATLYWYQQILGQGPKLLIQFQNNGVVDDSQLPKDRFSAERLKGVDSTLKIQPAKLEDSAVYLCASSLDSLVQAGETQYFGPGTRLLVL.

Details on this clonotype: Compared with germline, one end of the junction differs, possibly owing to a read error. The genes are TRBV5-4 and TRBJ2-3; D tentatively reads TRBD1 or TRBD2 (5 bases each). Germline loops: CDR1 SGHNT, CDR2 YYREEE (reference sequence). The CDR3 loop spans 14 amino acids. The CDR3 DNA is TGTGCCTGCAGCTCGGGACGGAACACAGATATGCAGTATTTT. This codes for CACSSGRNTDMQYF.

This clonotype was seen more than once but under ten times. This could be a read error, since a much larger clone is one nucleotide away. The chain combines TRBV12-3 or TRBV12-4 with TRBJ2-7; 9 nucleotides match TRBD1. With V trimmed by 7 bases and J by 7 bases, 14 bases remained unmatched. The CDR3 is 15 residues long. The CDR3 bases are TGTGCCAGCAATTTCGGGACAGGGCCTTCCGAGGAGCAGTACTTC. It specifies CASNFGTGPSEEQYF.